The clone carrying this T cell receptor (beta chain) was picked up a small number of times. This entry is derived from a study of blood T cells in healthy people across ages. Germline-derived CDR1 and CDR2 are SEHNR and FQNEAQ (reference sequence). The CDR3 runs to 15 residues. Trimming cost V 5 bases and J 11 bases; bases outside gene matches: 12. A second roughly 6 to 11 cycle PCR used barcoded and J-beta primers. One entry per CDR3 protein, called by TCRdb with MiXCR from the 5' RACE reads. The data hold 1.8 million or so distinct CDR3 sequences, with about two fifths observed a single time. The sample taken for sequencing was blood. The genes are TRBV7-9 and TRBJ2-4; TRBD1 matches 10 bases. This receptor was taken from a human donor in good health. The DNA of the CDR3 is TGTGCCAGCAGCGTAGAACTGATCGGGACAGGGGTTCAGTACTTC. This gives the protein CASSVELIGTGVQYF.